This passage covers 32 T cell receptor beta chains from one sample sequenced in a study of blood T cell repertoires in COVID-19. Only in-frame clones appear in the TCRdb table, and some are missing; sequencing was by immunoSEQ multiplex PCR. The data show 140,000 or so clones, with over 75% seen just once and approximately 1.8% held by the top ten. Specimen: peripheral blood. The origin of the receptors is a man between 65 and 85 years old with acute or convalescent COVID-19.

CDR3 protein: CSVALGEGFGEKLFF. The DNA of the CDR3 is TGCAGCGTTGCGTTGGGGGAGGGGTTCGGTGAAAAACTGTTTTTT. This chain joins TRBV29-1 and TRBJ1-4; weak D call: TRBD1 (5 bases). V was shortened by 4 bases and J by 7 bases, with 19 bases between the two germline ends. The CDR3 spans 15 residues. The germline V gene encodes CDR1 SQVTM and CDR2 ANQGSEA.

This chain connects TRBV7-9 to TRBJ1-2, with no clear D. Germline assignment: CDR1 SEHNR and CDR2 FQNEAQ (reference sequence). V lost 2 bases and J 2 bases, leaving 9 bases between the germline ends. This CDR3 contains 14 residues. The CDR3 sequence: CASSLSGSNYGYTF. CDR3 DNA sequence: TGTGCCAGCAGCTTATCCGGGTCCAACTATGGCTACACCTTC.

The V and J genes are TRBV19 and TRBJ2-5; TRBD1 aligns across 11 bases. This CDR3 contains 14 residues. V lost 7 bases, J lost 7 bases, and 8 bases stayed unmatched. CDR1 and CDR2 from the germline V gene are LNHDA and SQIVND (reference sequence). The CDR3 sequence is CASNGQGAAGTQYF. The CDR3 DNA sequence: TGTGCCAGTAATGGACAGGGGGCTGCGGGGACCCAGTACTTC.

The chain couples TRBV19 to TRBJ2-4, with D perhaps matching TRBD2 (6 bases). CDR1 and CDR2 (germline): LNHDA, SQIVND (reference sequence). The CDR3 spans 13 residues. Between the trimmed V and J ends, which lost 5 bases and 11 bases, there was a span of 16 bases. DNA for the CDR3: TGTGCCAGTAGTTCATCGGGACTGCTGTTTCAGTACTTC. This encodes CASSSSGLLFQYF.

J is TRBJ1-2 and V is TRBV6-5, with 8 bases that match TRBD1. V dropped 8 bases and J dropped 2; count of bases not matched to a gene: 10. The CDR3 is made up of 15 amino acids. The V gene's germline CDR1 is MNHEY and CDR2 SVGAGI. The CDR3 DNA sequence: TGTGCCAGCCCGTCTCGGGACAGGTCCAACTATGGCTACACCTTC. Its translation is CASPSRDRSNYGYTF.

The gene calls are TRBV7-2 and TRBJ2-1, with 10 bases aligning to TRBD2. The length of the CDR3 is 15 residues. Germline V gives CDR1 SGHTA, CDR2 FQGNSA. J was trimmed by 6 bases and V by 0 bases; bases with no gene match: 2. The CDR3 region is CASSLAAGGPNEQFF. CDR3 DNA: TGTGCCAGCAGCTTAGCAGCGGGAGGGCCCAATGAGCAGTTCTTC.

This CDR3 is CASSEAGQGSTEAFF. In nucleotides, the CDR3 is TGTGCCAGCAGTGAAGCGGGACAGGGTTCCACTGAAGCTTTCTTT. The V and J genes are TRBV6-1 and TRBJ1-1, with 9 nucleotides matching TRBD1. Trimming at V came to 0 bases and at J to 4 bases, leaving 3 bases not matched to a gene. CDR3 length equals 15 residues. Germline lookup yields CDR1 MNHNS and CDR2 SASEGT.

The CDR3 DNA reads as TGTGCCAGCAGTCACGACACGCTTGGTGGCTACACCTTC. Protein sequence: CASSHDTLGGYTF. The J gene is TRBJ1-2, the V gene TRBV6-5; D remains ambiguous. V was shortened by 5 bases and J by 7 bases, with 14 bases between the two germline ends. The germline CDR1 and CDR2 sequences are MNHEY and SVGAGI. The CDR3 consists of 13 residues.

The chain recombines TRBV21-1 with TRBJ2-2; TRBD2 is the table's D call, not checked against the DNA. TRBV21-1 is termed a pseudogene. The CDR3 spans 20 residues. The CDR3 nucleotides read TGTGCCAGCAGCACCGCTTTCGGGGAGGCTAGCGGGAGGGCCACCGGGGAGCTGTTTTTT. This translates into CASSTAFGEASGRATGELFF.

For the CDR3, the DNA is TGTGCCAGCAGCCCCCGGCTAGGCGTCACAGATACGCAGTATTTT. This sequence encodes CASSPRLGVTDTQYF. The chain links TRBV7-9 to TRBJ2-3; D is unclear. V lost 5 bases and J 2 bases, leaving 14 bases between the germline ends. This CDR3 contains 15 residues. Germline V gene lookup returns CDR1 SEHNR and CDR2 FQNEAQ (reference sequence).

The chain employs TRBV2 and TRBJ2-5; tentatively, D is TRBD1 (5 bases). Trimming took off 9 bases at V and 4 bases at J, with 15 bases between the two ends. The CDR3 extends over 13 amino acids. Germline lookup yields CDR1 SNHLY and CDR2 FYNNEI. The CDR3 DNA is TGTGCCAGTGGGCTCCAGCAGGGAGAGACCCAGTACTTC. It yields the protein CASGLQQGETQYF.

V and J are TRBV24-1 and TRBJ2-2, with 7 bases aligning to TRBD1. The CDR3 contains 15 residues. V was pared by 2 bases and J by 4 bases, with 3 bases of the junction left unmatched. CDR1 is KGHDR, CDR2 SFDVKD, per germline. The CDR3 reads CATSDSGTVTGELFF. In DNA form, the CDR3 reads TGTGCCACCAGTGATTCGGGGACAGTCACCGGGGAGCTGTTTTTT.

The chain recombines TRBV5-1 with TRBJ2-7, with D maybe TRBD1 (6 bases). Trimming shortened V by 5 bases and J by 0 bases, and 15 bases separated the two germline ends. Germline lookup yields CDR1 SGHRS and CDR2 YFSETQ. The CDR3 loop spans 15 amino acids. This CDR3 is CASSPVPRGSYEQYF. The CDR3 region has the DNA TGCGCCAGCAGTCCGGTTCCCAGGGGCTCCTACGAGCAGTACTTC. Based on the CDR3 plus reference TRBV5-1 and TRBJ2-7, the full variable domain is KAGVTQTPRYLIKTRGQQVTLSCSPISGHRSVSWYQQTPGQGLQFLFEYFSETQRNKGNFPGRFSGRQFSNSRSEMNVSTLELGDSALYLCASSPVPRGSYEQYFGPGTRLTVT.

The chain is built from TRBV6-1 and TRBJ1-4, with D maybe TRBD1 (6 bases). Trimming left V 0 bases short and J 0 bases short, with 14 bases between. The CDR3 is 18 amino acids. Germline lookup yields CDR1 MNHNS and CDR2 SASEGT. The CDR3: CASSEAERGAATNEKLFF. The CDR3 DNA sequence: TGTGCCAGCAGTGAAGCAGAACGGGGGGCGGCAACTAATGAAAAACTGTTTTTT.

This clone was recorded a few times. The rearrangement joins TRBV27 to TRBJ1-1; D might be TRBD1 (6 bases). The germline V gene has CDR1 MNHEY and CDR2 SMNVEV (reference sequence). This CDR3 is 13 amino acids long. The germline V and J ends were trimmed by 6 bases and 5 bases, with 13 bases remaining between them. The CDR3 bases are TGTGCCAGCAGACGACAGGCATGGACTGAAGCTTTCTTT. Protein sequence: CASRRQAWTEAFF.

The genes are TRBV19 and TRBJ2-5; 7 positions match TRBD2. CDR1 LNHDA and CDR2 SQIVND come from the germline V gene (reference sequence). The CDR3 contains 16 residues. The V segment lost 1 base and the J segment 8 bases; nucleotides outside the gene matches: 13. The CDR3 region is CASSIARGAGRNTQYF. CDR3 sequence (DNA): TGTGCCAGTAGTATAGCCCGAGGAGCGGGAAGGAATACCCAGTACTTC.

This clone appeared a single time. DNA of the CDR3: TGCGCCAGCAGCTTGTCCCTAGATACTTATAATACGCAGTATTTT. This sequence encodes CASSLSLDTYNTQYF. V and J are TRBV5-1 and TRBJ2-3, with D unresolved. Trimming took 1 base from V and 7 from J, leaving 16 bases between them. Per the germline V gene, CDR1 is SGHRS and CDR2 is YFSETQ. The CDR3 has 15 amino acids.

The chain carries TRBV25-1 and TRBJ2-2, with a weak D call TRBD1 (5 bases). Trimming stripped 0 bases from V and 5 bases from J, with 10 bases between. Germline CDR1 MGHDK, CDR2 SYGVNS. There are 15 residues in the CDR3. Written as DNA, the CDR3 is TGTGCCAGCAGTGAATATCCCAGGGCTACCGGGGAGCTGTTTTTT. It specifies CASSEYPRATGELFF.

The chain carries TRBV7-9 and TRBJ1-2, with a possible D match to TRBD1 (6 bases). V lost 5 bases to trimming and J lost 2 bases, with 15 bases between them. The CDR3 is 15 residues long. CDR1 is SEHNR and CDR2 is FQNEAQ in the germline V gene (reference sequence). The CDR3 region is CASSRREGENYGYTF. CDR3 coding DNA: TGTGCCAGCAGCCGCCGAGAGGGGGAAAACTATGGCTACACCTTC.

The gene calls are TRBV12-3 or TRBV12-4 and TRBJ2-3; possibly TRBD2 for D (6 bases). The CDR3 is 13 amino acids. V was pared by 1 base and J by 7 bases, with 9 bases between. The CDR3 DNA reads as TGTGCCAGCAGTTTAGGGGAGGAGCATACGCAGTATTTT. It codes for CASSLGEEHTQYF.

This clone has more than one count but fewer than ten. This chain joins TRBV29-1 and TRBJ2-3, with a possible D match to TRBD2 (5 bases). The CDR3 loop spans 13 amino acids. CDR1 and CDR2 (germline): SQVTM, ANQGSEA. Deletions cut 5 bases from V and 1 base from J, with 10 bases between. The CDR3 region is CSVPVSGTDTQYF. CDR3 DNA: TGCAGCGTTCCAGTTAGCGGCACAGATACGCAGTATTTT.

The gene calls are TRBV10-2 and TRBJ1-6, with D unclear. The CDR3 contains 16 residues. The germline gives CDR1 WSHSY, CDR2 SAAADI. V lost 0 bases and J 5 bases, leaving 11 bases between the germline ends. Here the CDR3 reads CASSESEQQDNSPLHF. The CDR3 nucleotides read TGCGCCAGCAGTGAGTCGGAACAGCAGGATAATTCACCCCTCCACTTT.

This clone was observed a handful of times. V is TRBV7-2 and J is TRBJ1-1, with 8 nucleotides matching TRBD1. J gave up 1 base and V 3 bases, and 1 base lay outside the gene matches. CDR1 and CDR2 from the germline V gene are SGHTA and FQGNSA. CDR3 length: 14 amino acids. The CDR3 is CASSFTGGNTEAFF. In nucleotides, the CDR3 is TGTGCCAGCAGCTTTACAGGGGGGAACACTGAAGCTTTCTTT.

The V gene is TRBV19, the J gene TRBJ1-5; 10 nucleotides agree with TRBD1. This CDR3 has 17 residues. Trimming removed 0 bases from V and 1 base from J; junction bases left unmatched: 3. Germline CDR1 LNHDA, CDR2 SQIVND (reference sequence). The CDR3 protein is CASSIERGQGSNQPQHF. CDR3 nucleotide sequence: TGTGCCAGTAGTATAGAAAGGGGACAGGGGAGCAATCAGCCCCAGCATTTT.

The CDR3 nucleotides read TGTGCCAGCAGTTTAAATAGAGGGCGGACTGAAGCTTTCTTT. It yields the protein CASSLNRGRTEAFF. The gene calls are TRBV27 and TRBJ1-1, with D unclear. The germline CDR1 and CDR2 sequences are MNHEY and SMNVEV (reference sequence). The CDR3 has 14 residues. V was cut by 2 bases and J by 5 bases, with 12 bases left in between.

V usage is TRBV19 and J usage is TRBJ2-7; no clear D. The germline V gene encodes CDR1 LNHDA and CDR2 SQIVND (reference sequence). Deletions cut 5 bases from V and 1 base from J, with 15 bases between. This CDR3 is 15 amino acids long. Here the CDR3 reads CASSPNIPGSYEQYF. The CDR3 DNA reads as TGTGCCAGTAGTCCCAATATCCCAGGATCCTACGAGCAGTACTTC.

V usage is TRBV10-2 and J usage is TRBJ2-1; 9 bases agree with TRBD2. This CDR3 spans 17 amino acids. The germline V gene has CDR1 WSHSY and CDR2 SAAADI. V trimming: 6 bases; J trimming: 8 bases; junction bases outside the gene matches: 17. The CDR3 bases are TGCGCCAGCAGGGTCCGTAGGGGCGGGGGGGCTCAGGATGAGCAGTTCTTC. As protein: CASRVRRGGGAQDEQFF.

The genes are TRBV3-1 (or the pseudogene TRBV3-2) and TRBJ2-7, with D perhaps TRBD2 (5 bases). The germline CDR1 and CDR2 sequences are LGHDT and YNNKEL (reference sequence). The V end lost 2 bases, the J end lost 0 bases, and 11 bases lay between the germline ends. This CDR3 comprises 15 residues. CDR3 sequence (DNA): TGTGCCAGCAGCCAATTTGACGGGGTCTCCTACGAGCAGTACTTC. Protein product: CASSQFDGVSYEQYF.

This chain links TRBV11-2 with TRBJ1-1; 7 bases are a match to TRBD1. The CDR3 contains 16 residues. After removal of 3 bases from V and 6 bases from J, the junction contained 13 bases not matched to a gene. Germline V CDR1 and CDR2: SGHAT, FQNNGV. DNA of the CDR3: TGTGCCAGCAGCTTTTCCCCTTTTCAGGGGGGCGCTGAAGCTTTCTTT. It codes for CASSFSPFQGGAEAFF. The full variable domain, with the rest looked up from reference TRBV11-2 and TRBJ1-1, is EAGVAQSPRYKIIEKRQSVAFWCNPISGHATLYWYQQILGQGPKLLIQFQNNGVVDDSQLPKDRFSAERLKGVDSTLKIQPAKLEDSAVYLCASSFSPFQGGAEAFFGQGTRLTVV.

The rearrangement uses TRBV7-3 and TRBJ2-1; D may be TRBD2 (5 bases). Germline loops: CDR1 SGHTA, CDR2 FQGTGA. CDR3 length: 16 amino acids. Trimming took 4 bases from V and 1 from J, leaving 14 bases between them. The CDR3 spells CASSSRSGKSYNEQFF. In nucleotides, the CDR3 is TGTGCCAGCAGCTCCCGATCGGGAAAGTCCTACAATGAGCAGTTCTTC.

A remark on this clone: A read error may account for a junction end that differs from germline. The rearrangement uses TRBV7-2 and TRBJ2-5, with 10 bases identical to TRBD2. This CDR3 contains 15 residues. Germline V gene data show CDR1 as SGHTA and CDR2 as FQGNSA. CDR3 sequence (DNA): TGTGCCGCTCGGACTAGCGGCAATACGCAAGAAACCCAGTACTTC. It encodes CAARTSGNTQETQYF.

V and J are TRBV6-1 and TRBJ2-1; the match to TRBD1 covers 7 bases. CDR1 and CDR2 (germline): MNHNS, SASEGT. This CDR3 is 14 amino acids long. Trimming cost V 8 bases and J 5 bases; bases outside gene matches: 9. The CDR3 bases are TGTGCCAGCCTACAACAGGGGCCTAACAATGAGCAGTTCTTC. As protein: CASLQQGPNNEQFF.